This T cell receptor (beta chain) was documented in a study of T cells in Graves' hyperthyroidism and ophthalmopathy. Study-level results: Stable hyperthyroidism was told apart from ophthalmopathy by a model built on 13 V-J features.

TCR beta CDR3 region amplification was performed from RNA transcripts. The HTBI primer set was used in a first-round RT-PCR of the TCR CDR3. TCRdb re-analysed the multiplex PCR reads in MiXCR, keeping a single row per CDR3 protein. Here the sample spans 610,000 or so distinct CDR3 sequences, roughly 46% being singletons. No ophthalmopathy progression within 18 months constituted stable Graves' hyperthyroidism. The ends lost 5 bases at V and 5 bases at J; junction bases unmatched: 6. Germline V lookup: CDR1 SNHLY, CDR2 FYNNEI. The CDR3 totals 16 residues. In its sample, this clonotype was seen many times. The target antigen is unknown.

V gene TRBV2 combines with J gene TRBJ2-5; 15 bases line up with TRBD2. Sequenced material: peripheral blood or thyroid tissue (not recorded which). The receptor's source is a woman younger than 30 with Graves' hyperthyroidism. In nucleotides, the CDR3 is TGTGCCAGCAGTACCGGACTAGCGGGAGGGTTGGAGACCCAGTACTTC. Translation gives CASSTGLAGGLETQYF. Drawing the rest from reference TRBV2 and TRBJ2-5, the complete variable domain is EPEVTQTPSHQVTQMGQEVILRCVPISNHLYFYWYRQILGQKVEFLVSFYNNEISEKSEIFDDQFSVERPDGSNFTLKIRSTKLEDSAMYFCASSTGLAGGLETQYFGPGTRLLVL.